This T cell receptor beta chain was profiled in a study of identical twins. Comments on this clonotype: Its specificity is not known.

Whole-study results and caveats: Twins' surplus sharing was weaker for beta out-of-frame sequences. For cord blood, abundant beta clonotypes had fewer insertions, unlike memory repertoires, which showed none.

A universal primer site came from template switching; cDNA carried unique molecular identifiers. TCRdb independently ran MiXCR on the 5' RACE reads; one entry per CDR3 protein. The sample carries about 890,000 distinct CDR3 sequences, roughly an eighth recorded once. The same sample was also used in a study of yellow fever vaccine responses in identical twins. That report adds: Twins' T cell vaccine responses reportedly looked partly convergent, partly personalized.

This TCR was sampled from a woman aged 18-30 years in good health. Sequencing input: PBMCs.

This CDR3 is CASSPIGTVNLGYEQYF. CDR3 sequence (DNA): TGTGCCAGCAGTCCAATTGGGACGGTAAATTTGGGCTACGAGCAGTACTTC. V is TRBV28 and J is TRBJ2-7; either TRBD1 or TRBD2 may fit D (5 bases each). Trimming pared 5 bases from V and 3 bases from J, leaving 23 bases between. There are 17 residues in the CDR3. CDR1 is MDHEN, CDR2 SYDVKM, per germline.